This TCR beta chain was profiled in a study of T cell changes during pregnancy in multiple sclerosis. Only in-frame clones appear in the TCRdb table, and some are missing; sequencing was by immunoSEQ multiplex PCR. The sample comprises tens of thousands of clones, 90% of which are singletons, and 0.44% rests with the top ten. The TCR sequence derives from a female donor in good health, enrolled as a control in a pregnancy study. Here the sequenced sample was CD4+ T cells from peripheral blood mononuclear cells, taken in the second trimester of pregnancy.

The CDR3, as DNA: TGTGCCAGCAGTTCATTACAGGAAACAGATACGCAGTATTTT. Translated: CASSSLQETDTQYF. The chain has TRBV6-6 and TRBJ2-3; weak D call: TRBD1 (5 bases). The CDR3 is 14 residues long. The V end lost 4 bases, the J end lost 3 bases, and 11 bases lay between the germline ends. Germline V gives CDR1 MNHNY, CDR2 SVGAGI (reference sequence).